This TCR beta chain was recorded in a study of blood T cell repertoires in COVID-19. Study-wide context: Specimens from acute and convalescent COVID-19 originated in the United States, Italy and Spain. PBMCs, B-cell-depleted T cells, or T cells were the source of the cDNA or gDNA that made up the material.

Germline loops: CDR1 MNHEY, CDR2 SMNVEV (reference sequence). V lost 4 bases, J lost 6 bases, and 5 bases stayed unmatched. The CDR3 is 14 residues long. As originally analysed: Nucleated cell number was recorded as an estimate derived from reference gene primer amplification. Assay used: immunoSEQ multiplex PCR; TCRdb lists only in-frame clones, some missing. The V and J calls and clone size come from that table; D and trimming were worked out from the DNA. In the table there are tens of thousands of clones, roughly nine tenths of which are singletons. The chain uses TRBV27 and TRBJ2-1; 8 nucleotides align to TRBD2. Material for sequencing was peripheral blood. This TCR was sampled from a human donor with active COVID-19. The donor label of this sample is uncertain. In DNA form, the CDR3 reads TGTGCCAGCAGTTCAGAACTAGCGGCCAATGAGCAGTTCTTC. The encoded protein is CASSSELAANEQFF.